This paragraph reports one T cell receptor (beta chain). Its antigen is undetermined. The entry originates in a study of cytomegalovirus exposure and HLA in healthy donors. Findings and caveats of the study: TCR beta chains numbering under 200 were designated cytomegalovirus-associated. Highly shared sequence variants in one cluster were likely a sequencing artifact. Among CMV-associated TCR beta chains, most appeared HLA-restricted in a later analysis.

V was pared by 3 bases and J by 2 bases, with 11 bases between. Germline lookup yields CDR1 MNHEY and CDR2 SMNVEV (reference sequence). The CDR3 is made up of 14 amino acids. In the PCR, 60 Vbeta and 13 Jbeta primers were used. Libraries were prepared by immunoSEQ multiplex PCR; TCRdb keeps only in-frame clonotypes and omits some of them. The table includes over 150,000 clones, roughly 85% detected once. Material: PBMCs. This sequence joins TRBV27 and TRBJ2-7; D gene uncertain. The source is a man between 25 and 39 years old in good health and CMV-seropositive. This CDR3 reads CASSFRFGAYEQYF. CDR3 DNA: TGTGCCAGCAGTTTTCGGTTCGGAGCCTACGAGCAGTACTTC.